What follows describes a single T cell receptor beta chain. The specificity of this receptor is unknown. It has no much larger one-base neighbor in the sample; base qualities were not kept. Via the germline V gene (reference sequence), CDR1 is SEHNR and CDR2 FQNEAQ. Reading from cysteine to phenylalanine, the CDR3 counts 14 amino acids. The sequence is cut down to CDR3 DNA, 42 bases in frame from base 1. V is shortened by 5 bases, J by 5 bases, and the region joining them spans 15 bases. These data come from a study of beta chain features in type 1 diabetes (dated by TCRdb to between 2018 and 2020). About the full investigation: Mean age, gender distribution, total cell number and subset yield were not different between patients and healthy donors. Whereas all 30 or so donors provided naive and central memory subsets, regulatory and stem cell-like memory subsets were isolated from just 8 patients and about 8 healthy donors. Across all samples, fewer than 110,000,000 sorted cells were examined, and cell number per subset correlated strongly with RNA yield. In the study, TCRB repertoires of sorted circulating CD4+ T cell subsets from recently diagnosed type 1 diabetes patients were compared with those of matched healthy donors. What the study reported, not specific to this receptor: At VDJ recombination sites, patients with type 1 diabetes made fewer insertions and deleted more nucleotides, a pattern implying thymic rearrangement abnormalities. In all four CD4+ subsets, TCRB CDR3 length was moderately but significantly shorter in type 1 diabetes patients. Because cDNA was sequenced instead of genomic DNA, highly expressing activated cells could be over-represented, though the groups showed no difference in activation or CD3 levels. Naive, central memory and regulatory TCRB repertoires appeared more similar among patients than among healthy donors. Because the HLA sub-analyses included only small numbers of individuals, any influence of HLA type on TCRB rearrangement was left unresolved. Shorter templates might have been favored by PCR, but patient and control samples were amplified and corrected together, so both groups would have been affected equally by any skew.

All of the isolated RNA was reverse transcribed with the High Capacity cDNA Reverse Transcription Kit, so expressed TCRB transcripts were sequenced. Deep immunoSEQ sequencing was applied to naive, central memory and regulatory T cell samples, giving an average of roughly 3.5 million total reads per sample. After sorted cells were lysed in RLT buffer, RNA was extracted with DNase-treated RNeasy Micro or Mini kits, with the choice depending on cell number. To prevent cross-contamination, each cell subset was processed individually, whereas patient and healthy donor samples were processed jointly. The immunoSEQ multiplex PCR was used to amplify TCRB sequences from cDNA, yielding 87-bp fragments that span the CDR3 region. Amplicons were sequenced on the Illumina HiSeq platform. From the authors' description of their analysis: Synthetic template baselines were used to correct PCR bias computationally, reads within Hamming distance 2 were collapsed, and singletons that could not be merged were discarded. By aligning reads against IMGT, V, D and J genes, CDR3 length, and insertions or deletions at six rearrangement sites were assigned. Clonotype counts were normalized to sorted cell number within each subset before computing true diversity and Gini coefficients with the tcR R package. The overlap coefficient, calculated on TCRB nucleotide sequences, was used to quantify repertoire sharing. Out-of-frame TCRB sequences from naive cells were analyzed as a proxy for the pre-selection repertoire. In its TCRdb copy, this immuneACCESS table keeps in-frame sequences only and misses some clones. Where compared with another copy, unresolved V genes explain less than half of these, and the others have no known cause. V and J calls and clone size follow that table, whereas D and trimming were derived from the DNA. The sample records about 450,000 clones, about an eighth of which are singletons. Roughly 0.046% of the sample is taken by the ten largest.

A single peripheral blood draw of 90 to 150 mL on average was collected from each donor into heparinised tubes. A BD FACSAria II was used to sort naive, central memory, regulatory and stem cell-like memory CD4+ T cells with a panel that included CD45RO, CCR7, CD25, CD127, CD95 and CD27. Every sorted population had a purity above 98%. PBMCs were isolated immediately by Lymphoprep density gradient centrifugation and stained directly without culture. To minimize batch effects, samples were stained and sorted in pairs, one healthy donor with one patient per experiment. Recombination linked TRBV7-9 to TRBJ1-1; TRBD1 is a possible D gene, resting on 5 matching bases. The sequence was obtained from a woman between 18 and 29 years old in good health. The sequenced sample consisted of naive CD4+ T cells from blood. The cell subset or site label here, explained by the study, means: true naive CD4+ T cells. Read as DNA, the sequence is TGTGCCAGCAGCCCTGCGTCACGGGGGACTGAAGCTTTCTTT. The translation is CASSPASRGTEAFF.